The T cell receptor beta chain under discussion was sequenced for a study of PD-1 and CTLA-4 blockade in melanoma. The germline V gene has CDR1 MDHEN and CDR2 SYDVKM. The CDR3 runs 14 residues. Trimming removed 3 bases at V and 4 bases at J, with 9 bases between. Sequencing was performed with immunoSEQ multiplex PCR; in TCRdb, only in-frame clones are kept and a portion is missing. The table has roughly 30,000 clones, less than 90% seen once. J is TRBJ1-4 and V is TRBV28, with no clear D. The sequencing here drew on CD8+ T cells from peripheral blood, taken from a patient given anti-PD-1 treatment. This TCR came from a human donor with melanoma. The DNA of the CDR3 is TGTGCCAGCAGTTTGTACGGGTATAATGAAAAACTGTTTTTT. Translated: CASSLYGYNEKLFF.